This TCR beta chain derives from a study of T cell repertoires in cytomegalovirus infection. Study overall: Public TCR beta signatures indicated both CMV infection and matching HLA type.

The germline CDR1 and CDR2 sequences are MDHEN and SYDVKM. The CDR3 has 14 residues. Trimming removed 6 bases at V and 7 bases at J, with 15 bases between. This clonotype was seen at least ten times. TCRdb passed the reads through MiXCR, listing each CDR3 protein once. The sample contains hundreds of thousands of distinct CDR3 sequences, 20% to 25% of which appear only once. The sequencing sample was made of CD8+ T cells from PBMCs. The V call is TRBV28, the J call TRBJ2-2; D possibly matches TRBD1 or TRBD2 (5 bases each). The receptor's source is a human donor in good health (CMV status not recorded). Some clones in this sample may be carry-over from other donors' samples. CDR3 sequence (DNA): TGTGCCAGCAGCTTGAACGGGGCGGGCGGGGAGCTGTTTTTT. Translation gives CASSLNGAGGELFF. Looking up the rest from reference TRBV28 and TRBJ2-2 gives the full variable domain: DVKVTQSSRYLVKRTGEKVFLECVQDMDHENMFWYRQDPGLGLRLIYFSYDVKMKEKGDIPEGYSVSREKKERFSLILESASTNQTSMYLCASSLNGAGGELFFGEGSRLTVL.